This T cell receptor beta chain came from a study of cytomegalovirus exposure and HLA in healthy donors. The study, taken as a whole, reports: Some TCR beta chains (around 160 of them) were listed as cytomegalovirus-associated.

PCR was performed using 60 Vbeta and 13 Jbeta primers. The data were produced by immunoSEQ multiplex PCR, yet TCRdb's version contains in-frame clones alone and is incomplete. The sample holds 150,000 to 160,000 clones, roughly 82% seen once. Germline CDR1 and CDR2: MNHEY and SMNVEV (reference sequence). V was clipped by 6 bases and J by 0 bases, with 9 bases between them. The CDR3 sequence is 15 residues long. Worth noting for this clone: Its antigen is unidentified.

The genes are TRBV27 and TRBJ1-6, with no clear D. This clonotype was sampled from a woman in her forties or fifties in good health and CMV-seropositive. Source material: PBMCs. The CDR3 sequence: CASSFASSYNSPLHF. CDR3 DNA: TGTGCCAGCAGCTTCGCGAGCTCCTATAATTCACCCCTCCACTTT.